This T cell receptor (beta chain) appears in the sequencing data of a study of shared clonotypes between healthy human individuals. With regard to this clone: Its antigen is still unknown.

The donors, all of them Caucasian adults, lived in Nashville, Tennessee. Study-wide findings and caveats: Only a few donors were included, so the genetic and exposure-history diversity represented was limited. Rarefaction revealed incomplete sorted-subset sequencing despite large depth. Richness estimates generally favored naive over memory subsets.

The method was immunoSEQ multiplex PCR; TCRdb's version includes in-frame clones alone and lacks a portion of them. The repertoire holds 150,000 to 200,000 clones, 65% to 70% seen once, with more than 9% in the top ten. Germline V lookup: CDR1 SGHTS, CDR2 YDEGEE. The CDR3 length is 15 residues. The V end lost 4 bases, the J end lost 7 bases, and 18 bases lay between the germline ends. The V gene is TRBV5-8, the J gene TRBJ2-1; TRBD2 is a possible D gene (6 bases). The sequencing input was memory CD4+ T cells sorted from blood. Subset specified: CD45RA-negative fraction. This TCR was recovered from a man younger than 40 in good health. CDR3 sequence reads: CASSLRDWLVNEQFF. CDR3 DNA sequence: TGTGCCAGCAGCCTCCGGGACTGGCTCGTTAATGAGCAGTTCTTC. Complete variable domain (other parts from reference TRBV5-8 and TRBJ2-1): EAGVTQSPTHLIKTRGQQATLRCSPISGHTSVYWYQQALGLGLQFLLWYDEGEERNRGNFPPRFSGRQFPNYSSELNVNALELEDSALYLCASSLRDWLVNEQFFGPGTRLTVL.